The clone carrying this T cell receptor beta chain appeared a few times. What it binds is not known. V lost 2 bases and J 4 bases, leaving 8 bases between the germline ends. CDR3 length equals 13 residues. This entry comes from a study of blood T cells in healthy people across ages. Study-level background: Every two T cells gave about one barcoded beta molecule via template switching.

Study-wide results and limits: More naive CD4+ cells and higher diversity were found in long-lived than in aged donors.

A second roughly 7 to 12 cycle PCR used barcoded and J-beta primers. TCRdb reprocessed the 5' RACE reads with MiXCR, giving one entry per CDR3 protein. The repertoire holds some 1.7 million distinct CDR3 sequences, with about 28% as singletons. The receptor comes from a woman aged 25 to 39 in good health. The rearrangement uses TRBV12-3 or TRBV12-4 and TRBJ1-1; the D is unclear. The sample taken for sequencing was blood. The CDR3 DNA is TGTGCCAGCAGTTTAAGGCACGGCACTGAAGCTTTCTTT. Encoded protein: CASSLRHGTEAFF.